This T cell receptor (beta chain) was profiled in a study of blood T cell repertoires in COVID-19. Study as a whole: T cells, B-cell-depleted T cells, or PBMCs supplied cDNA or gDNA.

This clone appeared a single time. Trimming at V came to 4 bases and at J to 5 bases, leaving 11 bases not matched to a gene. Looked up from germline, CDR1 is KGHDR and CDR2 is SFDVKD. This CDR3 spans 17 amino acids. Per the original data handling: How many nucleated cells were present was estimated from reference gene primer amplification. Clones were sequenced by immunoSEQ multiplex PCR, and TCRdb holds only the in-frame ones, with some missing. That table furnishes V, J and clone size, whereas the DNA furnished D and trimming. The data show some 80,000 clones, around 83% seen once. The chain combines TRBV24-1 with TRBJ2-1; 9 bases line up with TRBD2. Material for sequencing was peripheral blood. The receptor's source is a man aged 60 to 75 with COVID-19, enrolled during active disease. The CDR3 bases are TGTGCCACCAGTGAGACAGGGACCAGCGGGAGGCACAATGAGCAGTTCTTC. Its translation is CATSETGTSGRHNEQFF.